The rows below give T cell receptor beta chains drawn from one sample of a study of vaccination effects on CD4 cells after COVID-19. No cognate antigen is known for these TCRs. Sequenced by immunoSEQ multiplex PCR; TCRdb stores in-frame clones only, minus some. The table has fewer than 30,000 clones, less than 85% seen once. Sequences were derived from CD4+ T cells from PBMCs cultured with SARS-CoV-2 spike peptides, sampled after COVID-19 vaccination. The receptors here all came from a human donor who received a COVID-19 vaccine. The CDR3 runs from the conserved cysteine through the conserved F or W. D genes are given only for firm matches. Only some rows state a clone size, as once, few, many or a class for expanded clones.

j_call v_call clone_size d_call cdr3_aa cdr3_nt
TRBJ2-7 TRBV5-1 . TRBD2 CASSLRTSGFGEQYF TGCGCCAGCAGCTTGAGGACTAGCGGGTTCGGCGAGCAGTACTTC
TRBJ2-3 TRBV5-1 . TRBD1 CASSPGQADTQYF TGCGCCAGCAGCCCCGGACAGGCAGATACGCAGTATTTT
TRBJ2-3 TRBV29-1 . . CSVELGSDTQYF TGCAGCGTTGAACTAGGGTCCGATACGCAGTATTTT
TRBJ2-5 TRBV7-8 . . CASSLDKGRETQYF TGTGCCAGCAGCTTAGATAAGGGGAGGGAGACCCAGTACTTC
TRBJ2-7 TRBV13 . . CASSFRGYEQYF TGTGCCAGCAGCTTCAGGGGCTACGAGCAGTACTTC
TRBJ2-1 TRBV5-1 . . CASSALRVTDNEQFF TGCGCCAGCAGCGCCCTCAGGGTAACGGACAATGAGCAGTTCTTC
TRBJ2-5 TRBV5-5 . TRBD2 CASSLDPGGRETQYF TGTGCCAGCAGCTTGGACCCGGGGGGGCGGGAGACCCAGTACTTC
TRBJ2-2 TRBV18 . TRBD1 CASSPQGALDTGELFF TGTGCCAGCTCACCACAGGGGGCTCTGGACACCGGGGAGCTGTTTTTT
TRBJ1-3 TRBV5-4 few . CASSFKNRSGGNTIYF TGTGCCAGCAGCTTCAAAAATCGGTCGGGAGGAAACACCATATATTTT
TRBJ1-2 TRBV19 few . CASSIGGNYGYTF TGTGCCAGTAGTATTGGTGGAAACTATGGCTACACCTTC
TRBJ2-7 TRBV6-2/TRBV6-3 . TRBD1 CASSQGATYEQYF TGTGCCAGCAGCCAGGGGGCTACGTACGAGCAGTACTTC
TRBJ2-3 TRBV6-5 . . CASSYSGARGTDTQYF TGTGCCAGCAGTTACTCGGGGGCGCGCGGCACAGATACGCAGTATTTT
TRBJ1-2 TRBV20-1 . TRBD1 CSASEGGGASYGYTF TGCAGTGCTAGTGAAGGAGGGGGCGCGAGCTATGGCTACACCTTC
TRBJ1-5 TRBV2 . . CASRGTYSNQPQHF TGTGCCAGCAGAGGGACCTATAGCAATCAGCCCCAGCATTTT
TRBJ2-2 TRBV4-1 few . CASSHQGGVAGELFF TGCGCCAGCAGCCATCAGGGGGGCGTTGCCGGGGAGCTGTTTTTT
TRBJ2-7 TRBV5-1 . TRBD2 CASSLTGSGTYEQYF TGCGCCAGCAGTTTGACAGGTAGCGGGACCTACGAGCAGTACTTC
TRBJ1-4 TRBV5-1 medium-sized . CASSPTWRDEKLFF TGCGCCAGCAGCCCTACTTGGCGGGATGAGAAACTGTTTTTT
TRBJ1-5 TRBV24-1 few . CATSEVYSNQPQHF TGTGCCACCAGTGAAGTCTATAGCAATCAGCCCCAGCATTTT
TRBJ1-1 TRBV18 once . CASSLQPMNTEAFF TGTGCCAGCTCACTTCAGCCCATGAACACTGAAGCTTTCTTT
TRBJ2-3 TRBV19 . TRBD2 CASSGSVLAGLSDTQYF TGTGCCAGTAGTGGGTCTGTCCTAGCGGGACTTTCAGATACGCAGTATTTT
TRBJ1-1 TRBV5-6 . . CASSSTGKTEAFF TGTGCCAGCAGCTCAACAGGGAAAACTGAAGCTTTCTTT
TRBJ1-4 TRBV19 . TRBD1 CASSTTGTNEKLFF TGTGCCAGTAGTACGACAGGGACTAATGAAAAACTGTTTTTT
TRBJ1-1 TRBV27 . TRBD1 CASSLYGQGASSEAFF TGTGCCAGCAGTTTATATGGACAGGGGGCATCAAGTGAAGCTTTCTTT
TRBJ1-1 TRBV27 few . CASSFPGGGRAFF TGTGCCAGCAGTTTTCCCGGGGGGGGGCGAGCTTTCTTT
TRBJ2-1 TRBV6-2/TRBV6-3 . . CASSNSKVVQFF TGTGCCAGCAGTAACTCGAAGGTGGTGCAGTTCTTC